This T cell receptor beta chain was documented in a study of cytomegalovirus exposure and HLA in healthy donors. The PCR had 60 Vbeta and 13 Jbeta primers. Libraries were prepared by immunoSEQ multiplex PCR; TCRdb keeps only in-frame clonotypes and omits some of them. Of 100,000 to 150,000 clones in the sample, 81% were seen once. From germline, CDR1 is SGDLS and CDR2 YYNGEE. CDR3 length equals 15 residues. V lost 0 bases, J lost 2 bases, and 1 base stayed unmatched. General observations from the study: Most observed TCR sequences were rare, whereas some public TCRs were detected in many donors. Prior analysis indicated that the majority of TCR beta V segments exhibited productivity approximately 90% or approximately 30% of the time. Later genetic work tied a missense DCLRE1C variant to beta-chain V and J trimming. As immune exposure information, only CMV serostatus was available.

In the case of this clone: Its antigen is currently unknown.

The TCR was taken from a young man in good health and CMV-seronegative. Sample: PBMCs. V is TRBV9 and J is TRBJ1-1; 10 bases agree with TRBD1. For the CDR3, the DNA is TGTGCCAGCAGCGTAGGGACAGGGGGTAACACTGAAGCTTTCTTT. Translating it yields CASSVGTGGNTEAFF.